These 29 T cell receptor beta chains came from one sample sequenced in a study of read filtering for tumor transcriptome and immune sequencing. The library was built from about 0.4 ug RNA with molecular barcoded adaptors for alpha/delta and beta/gamma chains. A single record per CDR3 protein comes from TCRdb applying MiXCR to the reads. The sample carries about 50,000 distinct CDR3 sequences, around 19% recorded once. The sample was a population of CD138-negative cells sorted from bone marrow. The receptor set was obtained from a donor at least 40 years old with multiple myeloma.

This clonotype was found many times. The V and J genes are TRBV18 and TRBJ1-1; maybe TRBD1 (5 bases). CDR1 KGHSH and CDR2 LQKENI come from the germline V gene. V lost 1 base to trimming and J lost 1 base, with 13 bases between them. The CDR3 consists of 16 residues. The CDR3: CASSPRGGGSNTEAFF. CDR3 sequence (DNA): TGTGCCAGCTCACCACGCGGGGGGGGGTCGAACACTGAAGCTTTCTTT.

In this sample, this clonotype turned up many times. Here the CDR3 reads CASSLVASGLYNEQFF. CDR3 coding DNA: TGTGCCAGCAGCTTAGTCGCTAGCGGACTGTACAATGAGCAGTTCTTC. The chain carries TRBV7-2 and TRBJ2-1; 7 positions agree with TRBD2. The CDR3 runs 16 residues. V gave up 1 base and J gave up 4 bases; unmatched junction bases: 7. Per germline, CDR1 SGHTA and CDR2 FQGNSA.

This clonotype showed up just a few times. This chain joins TRBV10-3 and TRBJ1-6; the match to TRBD1 covers 11 bases. The CDR3 runs 16 residues. Germline V gene data show CDR1 as ENHRY and CDR2 as SYGVKD. The V segment lost 10 bases and the J segment 10 bases; nucleotides outside the gene matches: 15. The DNA of the CDR3 is TGTGCCACGAAATTTCAGGGGACAGGGGGAGAGTCACCCCTCCACTTT. Translating gives CATKFQGTGGESPLHF.

V usage is TRBV24-1 and J usage is TRBJ2-4; 8 bases align to TRBD1. Germline V CDR1 and CDR2: KGHDR, SFDVKD. V lost 3 bases to trimming and J lost 0 bases; unmatched junction nucleotides: 9. The CDR3 runs 18 residues. CDR3 DNA sequence: TGTGCCACCAGTGATACCACTGGACAGGGCCTAGCCAAAAACATTCAGTACTTC. It translates to CATSDTTGQGLAKNIQYF.

This clonotype was picked up many times. The CDR3 is CATSLAGAPGELFF. CDR3 coding DNA: TGTGCCACCAGTCTAGCGGGAGCCCCCGGGGAGCTGTTTTTT. The rearrangement uses TRBV24-1 and TRBJ2-2; 10 bases are shared with TRBD2. Unmatched junction bases numbered 3, after V lost 6 bases and J lost 6 bases. This CDR3 has 14 amino acids. Germline values: CDR1 KGHDR, CDR2 SFDVKD.

This clonotype was picked up many times. The CDR3 region has the DNA TGTGCCAGCAGCAACTGGGACGGGCCTTCCTACGAGCAGTACTTC. It is translated as CASSNWDGPSYEQYF. The chain has TRBV5-4 and TRBJ2-7; D tentatively fits TRBD1 or TRBD2 (5 bases each). CDR3 size: 15 residues. V dropped 4 bases and J dropped 1 base, with 15 bases sitting between them. The germline CDR1 and CDR2 sequences are SGHNT and YYREEE (reference sequence).

A remark on this clonotype: This may be a read error, as it is one base from a much larger clone. Lacking the conserved final phenylalanine or tryptophan, this CDR3 likely reflects a read error. It is unclear where the CDR3 begins or ends on the DNA, so no DNA is shown, and the CDR3 is as TCRdb lists it. The chain couples TRBV7-9 to TRBJ2-3. In germline, CDR1 is SEHNR, CDR2 FQNEAQ (reference sequence). Termini included, the CDR3 measures 9 amino acids. The chain's CDR3 is CASGLDGLG.

This clonotype was recorded many times. The chain combines TRBV28 with TRBJ1-6; D unresolved. CDR3 length equals 14 residues. Germline V gives CDR1 MDHEN, CDR2 SYDVKM. The V gene lost 6 bases and the J gene lost 4 bases, with 10 bases spanning the gap. In DNA form, the CDR3 reads TGTGCCAGCAGCTTAGGTCAATATAATTCACCCCTCCACTTT. This encodes CASSLGQYNSPLHF. The full variable domain, its missing parts supplied by reference TRBV28 and TRBJ1-6, is DVKVTQSSRYLVKRTGEKVFLECVQDMDHENMFWYRQDPGLGLRLIYFSYDVKMKEKGDIPEGYSVSREKKERFSLILESASTNQTSMYLCASSLGQYNSPLHFGNGTRLTVT.

This clonotype occurred many times. The rearrangement links TRBV7-2 to TRBJ2-7; D possibly uses TRBD1 or TRBD2 (5 bases each). The CDR3 is made up of 17 amino acids. Trimming took 5 bases from V and 0 from J, leaving 20 bases between them. The germline V gene encodes CDR1 SGHTA and CDR2 FQGNSA. The CDR3 here is CASSPRGPTYLSYEQYF. The CDR3 nucleotides read TGTGCCAGCAGCCCGAGGGGTCCAACTTACCTCTCCTACGAGCAGTACTTC.

This clonotype has more than one count but fewer than ten. The chain combines TRBV29-1 with TRBJ1-3, with a tentative D call TRBD1 (6 bases). CDR3 length: 15 amino acids. The ends were cut back, 4 bases at V and 0 bases at J, with 13 bases in the middle. Per germline, CDR1 SQVTM and CDR2 ANQGSEA. CDR3: CSVVLRGSSGNTIYF. CDR3 nucleotides: TGCAGCGTTGTTTTGAGGGGGAGCTCTGGAAACACCATATATTTT.

The V and J genes are TRBV5-5 and TRBJ2-7; D assignment may be TRBD1 or TRBD2 (5 bases each). CDR3 size: 15 residues. V was cut by 1 base and J by 1 base, with 12 bases left in between. Per germline, CDR1 SGHKS and CDR2 YYEKEE (reference sequence). CDR3 coding DNA: TGTGCCAGCAGCTTGTATGGTTGGGGGTCCTACGAGCAGTACTTC. Protein product: CASSLYGWGSYEQYF.

This clonotype was observed once. Given a much more abundant clone one base away, this may be a read error. The chain joins TRBV10-3 to TRBJ2-2; TRBD2 matches 7 bases. This CDR3 region has 15 residues. Germline V gene sequence: CDR1 ENHRY, CDR2 SYGVKD. The CDR3 here is CAISAGGRDTGKLFF. CDR3 sequence (DNA): TGTGCCATCAGTGCTGGCGGGAGAGACACCGGGAAGCTGTTTTTT.

At least ten counts were recorded for this clonotype. This chain joins TRBV29-1 and TRBJ2-7; 11 nucleotides line up with TRBD1. V trimming: 2 bases; J trimming: 6 bases; junction bases outside the gene matches: 6. This CDR3 is built from 14 residues. Germline V gives CDR1 SQVTM, CDR2 ANQGSEA. CDR3 loop: CSVETGTGGVEQYF. DNA of the CDR3: TGCAGCGTTGAAACCGGGACAGGGGGTGTCGAGCAGTACTTC.

This clonotype was seen ten or more times. The V call is TRBV7-2, the J call TRBJ2-1; 10 bases are a match to TRBD2. The CDR3 covers 16 residues. The germline V gene has CDR1 SGHTA and CDR2 FQGNSA. V shed 6 bases and J 0 bases; nucleotides not matched to a gene: 5. This chain's CDR3 is CASRAGLARSYNEQFF. DNA for the CDR3: TGTGCCAGCAGGGCGGGACTAGCGCGCTCCTACAATGAGCAGTTCTTC. Combining the CDR3 with reference TRBV7-2 and TRBJ2-1 gives the whole variable domain GAGVSQSPSNKVTEKGKDVELRCDPISGHTALYWYRQSLGQGLEFLIYFQGNSAPDKSGLPSDRFSAERTGGSVSTLTIQRTQQEDSAVYLCASRAGLARSYNEQFFGPGTRLTVL.

This clonotype was counted ten times or more. The chain is built from TRBV2 and TRBJ1-6; 11 bases map to TRBD1. The CDR3 runs to 15 residues. Per germline, CDR1 SNHLY and CDR2 FYNNEI. J lost 10 bases, V lost 6 bases, and 8 bases had no gene match. CDR3 residues: CASRDYRDRGSPLHF. The CDR3 DNA reads TGTGCCAGCAGAGATTACCGGGACAGGGGGTCACCCCTCCACTTT.

This clonotype was counted many times. A clone one base away is much larger, so this may be a read error. The chain joins TRBV20-1 to TRBJ2-1; TRBD2 aligns across 11 bases. Germline V gives CDR1 DFQATT, CDR2 SNEGSKA (reference sequence). The V segment lost 7 bases and the J segment 9 bases; nucleotides outside the gene matches: 14. The CDR3 totals 15 residues. CDR3 in DNA: TGCAGTGTTGGTATAGCGGGAGGGCCTTACCGTGAGCAGTTCTTC. Amino acid sequence: CSVGIAGGPYREQFF.

The table lists this clonotype with many counts. The V gene is TRBV20-1, the J gene TRBJ2-1, with 8 bases identical to TRBD2. The CDR3 spans 16 residues. From germline, CDR1 is DFQATT and CDR2 SNEGSKA (reference sequence). The ends lost 0 bases at V and 4 bases at J; junction bases unmatched: 8. CDR3 in amino acids: CSARDGTSGHYNEQFF. The CDR3 region has the DNA TGCAGTGCTAGAGATGGAACTAGCGGTCATTACAATGAGCAGTTCTTC.

This clonotype was seen repeatedly, ten times or more. This chain uses TRBV20-1 with TRBJ2-3; TRBD2 aligns across 11 bases. Germline V gene data show CDR1 as DFQATT and CDR2 as SNEGSKA (reference sequence). V lost 5 bases, J lost 5 bases, and 3 bases stayed unmatched. This CDR3 is 13 amino acids long. CDR3 amino acids: CSASGLAGDTQYF. In DNA form, the CDR3 reads TGCAGTGCTTCCGGACTAGCGGGAGATACGCAGTATTTT.

In its sample, this clonotype was seen many times. The genes are TRBV12-3 or TRBV12-4 and TRBJ2-2, with 7 bases aligning to TRBD1. V lost 5 bases and J lost 3; bases outside the gene matches: 15. The CDR3 sequence is 18 residues long. CDR3 residues: CASSGDSWGLFDTGELFF. The DNA of the CDR3 is TGTGCCAGCAGTGGGGACAGTTGGGGGCTGTTTGACACCGGGGAGCTGTTTTTT.

This clonotype was recorded only once. A read error may be the cause here, since a much bigger clone is one base away. V and J are TRBV20-1 and TRBJ2-1; 11 bases line up with TRBD2. The CDR3 sequence is 15 residues long. V shed 2 bases and J 8 bases; nucleotides not matched to a gene: 8. CDR1 is DFQATT and CDR2 is SNEGSKA in the germline V gene (reference sequence). CDR3 coding DNA: TGCAGTGCTAGAACCGAACTAGCGGGGGTTTATGAGCAGTTCTTC. It translates to CSARTELAGVYEQFF.

This clonotype was recorded many times. The chain uses TRBV29-1 and TRBJ2-7; 9 bases align to TRBD2. Germline loops: CDR1 SQVTM, CDR2 ANQGSEA. V was pared by 5 bases and J by 7 bases, with 9 bases of the junction left unmatched. The length of the CDR3 is 13 residues. CDR3 region: CSVHSGRGGEQYF. CDR3 sequence (DNA): TGCAGCGTTCATAGCGGGAGAGGTGGGGAGCAGTACTTC.

This clonotype was observed at least ten times. This chain links TRBV7-2 with TRBJ2-1; D uncertain. CDR3 length: 14 amino acids. CDR1 is SGHTA and CDR2 is FQGNSA in the germline V gene. The ends were cut back, 1 base at V and 6 bases at J, with 10 bases in the middle. DNA for the CDR3: TGTGCCAGCAGCTTAGGGACCCCCGGCAATGAGCAGTTCTTC. Residues: CASSLGTPGNEQFF.

A word on this clonotype: A much larger clone sits a single nucleotide away, making a read error possible. The V gene is TRBV2, the J gene TRBJ1-5, with 7 bases fitting TRBD1. The V gene's germline CDR1 is SNHLY and CDR2 FYNNEI. This CDR3 contains 14 residues. The CDR3 DNA sequence: TGTGCCAGCAGGGAAACAGGGGTTAATCGGCCCCAGCATTTT. This gives the protein CASRETGVNRPQHF.

This clonotype was counted at least ten times. This sequence joins TRBV20-1 and TRBJ2-1; 8 bases line up with TRBD2. J lost 4 bases, V lost 6 bases, and 8 bases had no gene match. Germline V gives CDR1 DFQATT, CDR2 SNEGSKA (reference sequence). This CDR3 comprises 14 residues. The CDR3 DNA reads TGCAGTGCCGAAGGGACTAGTTCTTACAATGAGCAGTTCTTC. Amino acids: CSAEGTSSYNEQFF.

This clonotype was seen many times. The chain carries TRBV2 and TRBJ1-5; the match to TRBD1 covers 11 bases. V lost 6 bases and J lost 4; bases outside the gene matches: 8. Germline CDR1 is SNHLY and CDR2 is FYNNEI. CDR3 size: 16 residues. The CDR3 DNA sequence: TGTGCCAGCAGCCCAGGGGACAGGGGGATTAATCAGCCCCAGCATTTT. Its protein product is CASSPGDRGINQPQHF. The variable domain in full, completed from reference TRBV2 and TRBJ1-5, reads EPEVTQTPSHQVTQMGQEVILRCVPISNHLYFYWYRQILGQKVEFLVSFYNNEISEKSEIFDDQFSVERPDGSNFTLKIRSTKLEDSAMYFCASSPGDRGINQPQHFGDGTRLSIL.

This clonotype was recorded at least ten times. The chain is built from TRBV20-1 and TRBJ1-1, with a possible D match to TRBD1 (5 bases). Germline loops: CDR1 DFQATT, CDR2 SNEGSKA (reference sequence). The germline V and J ends were trimmed by 6 bases and 3 bases, with 17 bases remaining between them. The CDR3 contains 14 residues. The CDR3 loop is CSAQQSGTHTEAFF. The CDR3 nucleotides are TGCAGTGCCCAGCAGTCCGGGACCCACACTGAAGCTTTCTTT.

In this sample, this clonotype turned up a few times. The gene calls are TRBV7-9 and TRBJ1-1; D unclear. Germline V gene data show CDR1 as SEHNR and CDR2 as FQNEAQ (reference sequence). V dropped 5 bases and J dropped 1 base, with 14 bases sitting between them. The CDR3 spans 15 residues. As DNA, the CDR3 is TGTGCCAGCAGCCCTCTTTGGATGGGGAACACTGAAGCTTTCTTT. This codes for CASSPLWMGNTEAFF.

On this clonotype itself: One end of the junction fails to match germline, which may point to a read error. The chain carries TRBV5-4 and TRBJ2-5, with 7 bases that match TRBD1. This CDR3 is built from 11 residues. CDR1 SGHNT and CDR2 YYREEE come from the germline V gene (reference sequence). CDR3 DNA: TGTGCCAGCAGCCGGACAGGTCGTATGGACTTC. It is translated as CASSRTGRMDF.

The rearrangement uses TRBV20-1 and TRBJ2-7; D call uncertain. CDR3 length: 15 residues. Per germline, CDR1 DFQATT and CDR2 SNEGSKA (reference sequence). Deletions cut 3 bases from V and 2 bases from J, with 17 bases between. Here the CDR3 reads CSARAGLPPPYEQYF. In DNA, the CDR3 is TGCAGTGCTAGGGCTGGGTTGCCCCCTCCCTACGAGCAGTACTTC.